These 11 T cell receptor beta chains share one sample of origin, sequenced in a study of blood T cell repertoires in COVID-19. Only in-frame clones appear in the TCRdb table, and some are missing; sequencing was by immunoSEQ multiplex PCR. The sample has over 150,000 clones, roughly nine tenths seen once; the top ten hold approximately 1.1%. The sample taken for sequencing was peripheral blood. The receptors here all came from a man aged 25 to 40 with acute or convalescent COVID-19.

This rearrangement joins TRBV15 to TRBJ1-4; TRBD1 agrees at 10 bases. V trimming: 4 bases; J trimming: 10 bases; junction bases outside the gene matches: 6. The CDR3 runs to 14 residues. Germline V gene sequence: CDR1 LNHNV, CDR2 YYDKDF (reference sequence). The DNA for the CDR3 is TGTGCCACCAGCACGGACAGGGGGGCTGGAAAACTGTTTTTT. As protein: CATSTDRGAGKLFF. The full variable domain, completed using reference TRBV15 and TRBJ1-4, is DAMVIQNPRYQVTQFGKPVTLSCSQTLNHNVMYWYQQKSSQAPKLLFHYYDKDFNNEADTPDNFQSRRPNTSFCFLDIRSPGLGDTAMYLCATSTDRGAGKLFFGSGTQLSVL.

The chain links TRBV30 to TRBJ1-3, with D maybe TRBD1 (5 bases). The CDR3 loop spans 14 amino acids. The germline gives CDR1 GTSNPN, CDR2 SVGIG (reference sequence). V was cut by 7 bases and J by 0 bases, with 13 bases left in between. In nucleotides, the CDR3 is TGTGCCTCTCCTAAGGACAACTCTGGAAACACCATATATTTT. Its translation is CASPKDNSGNTIYF.

J is TRBJ2-7 and V is TRBV6-5; no firm D call. V shed 6 bases and J shed 3 bases, with 18 bases lying between them. The CDR3 length is 15 residues. Germline V CDR1 and CDR2: MNHEY, SVGAGI. DNA of the CDR3: TGTGCCAGCAGCGCCGGTGCTTCCCATGGCTACGAGCAGTACTTC. Its protein product is CASSAGASHGYEQYF.

This sequence joins TRBV5-1 and TRBJ2-7; D may be TRBD2 (5 bases). The germline V and J ends were trimmed by 0 bases and 6 bases, with 7 bases remaining between them. The CDR3 spans 12 residues. Germline V gene lookup returns CDR1 SGHRS and CDR2 YFSETQ. CDR3 DNA sequence: TGCGCCAGCAGCTTGGGAGGGATCGAGCAGTACTTC. Amino acid sequence: CASSLGGIEQYF.

V and J are TRBV10-2 and TRBJ1-1, with D hard to call. Trimming pared 3 bases from V and 4 bases from J, leaving 9 bases between. Germline lookup yields CDR1 WSHSY and CDR2 SAAADI. This CDR3 has 13 amino acids. DNA of the CDR3: TGCGCCAGCAGTGAAGGATGGGCCACTGAAGCTTTCTTT. Its translation: CASSEGWATEAFF.

The chain joins TRBV9 to TRBJ2-2; TRBD2 aligns across 10 bases. Unmatched junction bases numbered 7, after V lost 4 bases and J lost 7 bases. The CDR3 has 15 amino acids. Germline assignment: CDR1 SGDLS and CDR2 YYNGEE. The CDR3 DNA is TGTGCCAGCAGCAGACAGCGGGGGGGCCTCGGGGAGCTGTTTTTT. As protein: CASSRQRGGLGELFF.

The gene calls are TRBV6-5 and TRBJ2-7; weak D call: TRBD2 (6 bases). The length of the CDR3 is 12 residues. CDR1 MNHEY and CDR2 SVGAGI come from the germline V gene. The ends were cut back, 8 bases at V and 9 bases at J, with 17 bases in the middle. The CDR3 spells CASRDSWYGQYF. The CDR3 DNA is TGTGCCAGCCGGGACTCCTGGTATGGGCAGTACTTC.

This clone was observed at least ten times. The chain has TRBV28 and TRBJ2-3; 10 bases line up with TRBD2. Germline lookup yields CDR1 MDHEN and CDR2 SYDVKM. V lost 6 bases, J lost 7 bases, and 13 bases stayed unmatched. The CDR3 loop spans 16 amino acids. DNA for the CDR3: TGTGCCAGCAGCTCGATCAAGCGGGAGGGCCGGTATACGCAGTATTTT. Amino acids: CASSSIKREGRYTQYF.

This chain uses TRBV5-1 with TRBJ1-3; D perhaps matches TRBD1 (5 bases). V was trimmed by 4 bases and J by 4 bases, leaving 18 bases between them. Germline V lookup: CDR1 SGHRS, CDR2 YFSETQ. This CDR3 is 16 amino acids long. CDR3 sequence: CASSHRPGVTGNTIYF. The CDR3 coding sequence is TGCGCCAGCAGCCATAGACCGGGGGTCACAGGAAACACCATATATTTT.

This sequence joins TRBV6-5 and TRBJ2-2, with D possibly matching TRBD2 (6 bases). Germline CDR1 and CDR2: MNHEY and SVGAGI. The germline V and J ends were trimmed by 6 bases and 0 bases, with 11 bases remaining between them. This CDR3 is built from 15 residues. As DNA, the CDR3 is TGTGCCAGCAGGATTGGACTAACGAACACCGGGGAGCTGTTTTTT. As protein: CASRIGLTNTGELFF.

The chain has TRBV5-8 and TRBJ1-5; D may be TRBD1 (5 bases). The germline V gene encodes CDR1 SGHTS and CDR2 YDEGEE. This CDR3 is 14 amino acids long. The V end was cut by 3 bases, the J end by 4 bases, with 11 bases between. Here the CDR3 reads CASSSRQSNQPQHF. The CDR3 nucleotides read TGTGCCAGCAGCTCCAGACAGAGTAATCAGCCCCAGCATTTT.